The T cell receptor (beta chain) under discussion was sequenced for a study of cytomegalovirus exposure and HLA in healthy donors. Study information: The approximately 120 million unique TCR beta sequences, from roughly 180 million T cells, were found by an earlier analysis.

The study ran its PCR with 60 Vbeta and 13 Jbeta primers. Repertoires were generated with immunoSEQ multiplex PCR, while TCRdb's copy carries only in-frame clones and drops some. The table has 190,000 or so clones, roughly 78% seen once; the top ten hold 0.6% to 0.7%. This CDR3 comprises 14 residues. Losses at the gene ends were 5 bases for V and 4 bases for J; bases not matched to a gene: 6. The germline V gene has CDR1 LNHDA and CDR2 SQIVND (reference sequence). Overall study findings and caveats: Because they were indistinguishable, some V segments, including TRBV6-2 and TRBV6-3, were excluded.

Worth noting for this clone: What it recognizes is unknown.

The receptor's source is a boy between 10 and 17 years old in good health and CMV-seronegative. The sample comprised PBMCs. The chain carries TRBV19 and TRBJ2-7, with TRBD1 identical over 9 bases. Here the CDR3 reads CASSARGTGYEQYF. CDR3 nucleotide sequence: TGTGCCAGTAGTGCCCGAGGGACAGGGTACGAGCAGTACTTC.